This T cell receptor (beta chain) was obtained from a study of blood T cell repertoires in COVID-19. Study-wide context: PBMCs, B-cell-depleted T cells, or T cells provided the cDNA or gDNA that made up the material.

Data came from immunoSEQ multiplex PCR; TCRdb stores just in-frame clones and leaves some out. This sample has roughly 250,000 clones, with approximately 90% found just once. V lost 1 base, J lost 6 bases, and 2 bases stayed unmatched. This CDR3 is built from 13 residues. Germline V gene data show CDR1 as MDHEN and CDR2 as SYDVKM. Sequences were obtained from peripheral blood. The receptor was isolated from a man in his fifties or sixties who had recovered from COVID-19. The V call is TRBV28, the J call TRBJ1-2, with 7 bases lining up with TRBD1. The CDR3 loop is CASSLLQGNGYTF. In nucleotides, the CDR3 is TGTGCCAGCAGTTTATTACAGGGGAATGGCTACACCTTC.